This T cell receptor beta chain was identified during a study of cytomegalovirus exposure and HLA in healthy donors. The study's findings and limits: Investigators reported 150 to 200 TCR beta chains as tied to cytomegalovirus. The authors later linked a missense DCLRE1C variant to TCR beta V- and J-gene trimming. There was a cluster of highly shared sequence variants that was likely a sequencing artifact. A later analysis reported that several of the most significant clusters appeared to be linked to common viral pathogens, among them Epstein-Barr virus.

On this clone itself: Its antigen is undetermined.

Amplification used 60 Vbeta primers and 13 Jbeta primers. Profiling relied on immunoSEQ multiplex PCR, and the TCRdb table lists in-frame clones only, not all of them. The sample holds some 140,000 clones. CDR1 is MDHEN, CDR2 SYDVKM, per germline. The CDR3 is made up of 16 amino acids. V was clipped by 7 bases and J by 1 base; unmatched bases: 6. V gene TRBV28 combines with J gene TRBJ1-6; the match to TRBD1 covers 8 bases. Material: PBMCs. This sequence was found in a woman in her 40s in good health and CMV-seronegative. As DNA, the CDR3 is TGTGCCAGCACCCGGACAGGGTCTTCCTATAATTCACCCCTCCACTTT. Translation: CASTRTGSSYNSPLHF.